Below, one T cell receptor beta chain is given with its context. Combining iRepertoire HTBI primers with Arm-PCR of CDR3 regions, the authors built TCR beta libraries. TCRdb recomputed calls from the multiplex PCR reads with MiXCR, one row per CDR3 protein. The profile covers 500,000 to 700,000 distinct CDR3 sequences, with roughly 15% appearing a single time and around 18% taken by the ten largest. This sample is drawn from a study of regulatory T cells in long-lasting Graves disease. This CDR3 has 15 residues. Per germline, CDR1 LNHDA and CDR2 SQIVND (reference sequence). With 6 bases clipped from V and 1 base from J, the junction kept 7 bases outside the gene matches. Time point specified: newly diagnosed GD, antithyroid drugs for less than 3 months. PBMCs were the source of the RNA used for TCR sequencing. The same sample was also used in a study of T cells in Graves' hyperthyroidism and ophthalmopathy.

The chain carries TRBV19 and TRBJ2-7, with 9 bases fitting TRBD1. The material was peripheral blood mononuclear cells (PBMCs), obtained at new diagnosis, from a patient treated with antithyroid drugs. The receptor was isolated from a woman in her twenties or thirties with Graves disease. CDR3 coding DNA: TGTGCCAGTAGGAAACAGGGGGCGACGTCCTACGAGCAGTACTTC. Translated, it gives CASRKQGATSYEQYF.